These T cell receptor beta chains were read from a single sample in a study of metastatic and nonmetastatic thyroid tumors. TCRdb recomputed clones from the PCR reads via MiXCR. The table has tens of thousands of clones, around 28% seen once. Specimen: blood. These receptors were obtained from a female donor with papillary thyroid cancer or a benign thyroid nodule (not recorded which). Some clones in this sample may be carry-over from other donors' samples. CDR3s include the opening cysteine and the closing phenylalanine or tryptophan. Fields, in order: clone size, CDR3 length, J gene, V gene, D gene, CDR3 protein, CDR3 DNA. The D gene is left open where the match is weak. Not every row has a clone size; where given, it reads once, few, many or a size class.

>many|17|TRBJ1-2|TRBV11-2|TRBD1
CASSLDGAGGIGYGHTF
TGTGCCAGCAGCTTAGATGGGGCAGGGGGCATTGGCTATGGCCACACCTTC
>many|15|TRBJ2-5|TRBV9|.
CASSVDTEKRETQYF
TGTGCCAGCAGCGTCGACACGGAAAAAAGGGAGACCCAGTACTTC
>many|14|TRBJ2-1|TRBV7-2|TRBD2
CASSSGTSGGKQFF
TGTGCCAGCAGTTCCGGGACTAGCGGGGGGAAGCAGTTCTTC
>many|14|TRBJ1-2|TRBV9|.
CASSVGIATYGYTF
TGTGCCAGCAGCGTAGGAATAGCTACCTATGGCTACACCTTC
>few|14|TRBJ1-4|TRBV12-3/TRBV12-4|.
CASSLARIKEKLCF
TGTGCCAGCAGTTTAGCACGGATTAAGGAAAAACTGTGTTTT
>many|14|TRBJ2-2|TRBV4-3|.
CASSQDNLDGELFF
TGCGCCAGCAGCCAAGATAACTTGGACGGGGAGCTGTTTTTT
>many|15|TRBJ2-1|TRBV10-1|TRBD2
CASSETSGPYNEQFF
TGCGCCAGCAGTGAAACTAGCGGGCCTTACAATGAGCAGTTCTTC
>many|10|TRBJ1-1|TRBV28|.
CASSPPGPVF
TGTGCCAGCAGTCCACCCGGACCTGTCTTT
>medium-sized|15|TRBJ1-2|TRBV7-8|TRBD1
CASSLAGGQRTGYTF
TGTGCCAGCAGCTTAGCTGGGGGACAGAGAACTGGCTACACCTTC
>many|14|TRBJ2-5|TRBV7-2|.
CASSLSGIQETQYF
TGTGCCAGCAGCTTATCCGGGATCCAAGAGACCCAGTACTTC
>few|14|TRBJ2-2|TRBV27|TRBD2
CASSLAGASGELFF
TGTGCCAGCAGTCTAGCGGGAGCTAGCGGGGAGCTGTTTTTT
>many|16|TRBJ2-5|TRBV3-1|TRBD2
CASSQEWGGGRGTQYF
TGTGCCAGCAGCCAAGAATGGGGTGGAGGGAGGGGGACCCAGTACTTC
>many|13|TRBJ1-4|TRBV5-1|TRBD1
CASSRGDSEKLFF
TGCGCCAGCAGCCGTGGGGACAGTGAAAAACTGTTTTTT
>many|16|TRBJ2-1|TRBV20-1|.
CSASPRGASSYNEQFF
TGCAGTGCTAGTCCGCGGGGTGCTAGCTCCTACAATGAGCAGTTCTTC
>many|12|TRBJ1-4|TRBV2|.
CASRRDYEKLFF
TGTGCCAGCAGGAGGGATTACGAAAAACTGTTTTTT
>few|15|TRBJ1-3|TRBV6-1|TRBD1
CASSEGTGIGNTIYF
TGTGCCAGCAGTGAGGGGACAGGGATCGGAAACACCATATATTTT
>.|13|TRBJ2-7|TRBV6-1|.
CASSEAGIYEQYF
TGTGCCAGCAGTGAAGCGGGGATCTACGAGCAGTACTTC
>medium-sized|13|TRBJ2-2|TRBV19|.
CASSMSLTGELFF
TGTGCCAGTAGTATGTCGCTCACCGGGGAGCTGTTTTTT
>many|13|TRBJ2-2|TRBV7-2|.
CASSTTGTGELFF
TGTGCCAGCAGCACTACAGGGACCGGGGAGCTGTTTTTT
>few|15|TRBJ2-2|TRBV15|.
CATSREPRTAGELFF
TGTGCCACCAGCAGAGAACCCCGGACGGCCGGGGAGCTGTTTTTT
>many|16|TRBJ1-5|TRBV6-5|TRBD1
CASSYSVQGNNQPQHF
TGTGCCAGCAGTTACTCCGTACAGGGGAACAATCAGCCCCAGCATTTT
>.|13|TRBJ1-4|TRBV30|TRBD1
CTWSQGAAEKLSF
TGTACCTGGAGTCAGGGGGCGGCTGAAAAACTGTCTTTT
>medium-sized|17|TRBJ1-1|TRBV7-8|TRBD1
CASSLDRGLRVNTEAFF
TGTGCCAGCAGCTTAGACAGGGGACTACGCGTGAACACTGAAGCTTTCTTT
>.|18|TRBJ2-1|TRBV28|TRBD2
CASIFFDPAGYSYNVQFF
TGTGCCAGCATTTTTTTCGATCCAGCGGGATACTCGTACAATGTGCAGTTCTTC
>.|15|TRBJ2-7|TRBV9|TRBD2
CASSVAAGGPYEQYF
TGTGCCAGCAGCGTAGCTGCGGGAGGGCCCTACGAGCAGTACTTC
>medium-sized|11|TRBJ2-7|TRBV20-1|.
CSARGVSEQYF
TGCAGTGCTAGAGGGGTTTCCGAGCAGTACTTC
>many|12|TRBJ1-2|TRBV7-8|.
CASSLASQGFTF
TGTGCCAGCAGCTTAGCATCGCAGGGTTTCACCTTC
>.|15|TRBJ2-2|TRBV6-2/TRBV6-3|.
CASSYSMNRVGELFF
TGTGCCAGCAGTTACTCGATGAACCGGGTCGGGGAGCTGTTTTTT
>medium-sized|17|TRBJ1-4|TRBV9|TRBD1
CASSVEAGGGTNEKLFF
TGTGCCAGCAGCGTAGAAGCAGGGGGGGGGACTAATGAAAAACTGTTTTTT
>many|16|TRBJ2-2|TRBV6-1|.
CASAHSGSANTGELFF
TGTGCCAGCGCCCACTCAGGTAGCGCGAACACCGGGGAGCTGTTTTTT
>many|10|TRBJ2-7|TRBV2|.
CASSLYEQYF
TGTGCCAGCTCCCTCTACGAGCAGTACTTC
>many|12|TRBJ1-4|TRBV20-1|.
CSVPGRAEKLFF
TGCAGTGTACCGGGACGGGCTGAAAAACTGTTTTTT
>few|12|TRBJ1-2|TRBV6-5|.
CASSLYRYGYTF
TGTGCCAGCAGTTTATACCGCTATGGCTACACCTTC
>.|14|TRBJ2-7|TRBV19|TRBD2
CASSGLAGPYEQYF
TGTGCCAGTAGTGGACTAGCGGGCCCCTACGAGCAGTACTTC
>medium-sized|14|TRBJ1-2|TRBV24-1|.
CATSYSGSIDGYTF
TGTGCCACCAGTTATTCGGGGAGTATTGATGGCTACACCTTC